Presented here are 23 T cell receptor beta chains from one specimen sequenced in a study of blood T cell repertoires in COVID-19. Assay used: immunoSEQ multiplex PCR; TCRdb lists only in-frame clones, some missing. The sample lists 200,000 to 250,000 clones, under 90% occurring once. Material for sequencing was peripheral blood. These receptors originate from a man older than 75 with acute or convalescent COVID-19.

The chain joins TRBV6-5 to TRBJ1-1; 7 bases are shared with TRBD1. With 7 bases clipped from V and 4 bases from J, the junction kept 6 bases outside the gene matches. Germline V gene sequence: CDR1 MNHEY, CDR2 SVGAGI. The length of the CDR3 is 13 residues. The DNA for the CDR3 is TGTGCCAGCAACCGACAGGGTATCACTGAAGCTTTCTTT. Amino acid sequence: CASNRQGITEAFF.

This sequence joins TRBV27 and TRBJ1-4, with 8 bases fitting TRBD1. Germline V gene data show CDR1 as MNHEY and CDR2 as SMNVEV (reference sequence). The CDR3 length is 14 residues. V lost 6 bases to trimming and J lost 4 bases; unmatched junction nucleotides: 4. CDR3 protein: CASSRQGFNEKLFF. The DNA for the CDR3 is TGTGCCAGCAGCCGACAGGGGTTTAATGAAAAACTGTTTTTT. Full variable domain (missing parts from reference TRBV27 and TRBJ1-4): EAQVTQNPRYLITVTGKKLTVTCSQNMNHEYMSWYRQDPGLGLRQIYYSMNVEVTDKGDVPEGYKVSRKEKRNFPLILESPSPNQTSLYFCASSRQGFNEKLFFGSGTQLSVL.

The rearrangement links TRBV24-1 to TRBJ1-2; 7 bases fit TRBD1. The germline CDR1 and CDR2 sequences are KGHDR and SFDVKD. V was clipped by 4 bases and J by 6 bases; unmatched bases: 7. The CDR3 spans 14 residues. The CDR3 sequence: CATSDYRGINGYTF. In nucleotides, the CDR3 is TGTGCCACCAGTGACTACAGGGGCATTAATGGCTACACCTTC.

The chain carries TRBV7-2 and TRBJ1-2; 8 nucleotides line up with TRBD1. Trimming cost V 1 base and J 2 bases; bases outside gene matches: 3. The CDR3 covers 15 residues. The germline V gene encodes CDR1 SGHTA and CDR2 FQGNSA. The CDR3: CASSLGGQGNYGYTF. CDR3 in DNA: TGTGCCAGCAGCTTAGGAGGACAGGGAAACTATGGCTACACCTTC.

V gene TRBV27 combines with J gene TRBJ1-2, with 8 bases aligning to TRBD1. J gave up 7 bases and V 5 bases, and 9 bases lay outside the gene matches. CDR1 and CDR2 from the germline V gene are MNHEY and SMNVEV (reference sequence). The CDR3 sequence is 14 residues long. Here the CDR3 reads CASSDGQGWGGYTF. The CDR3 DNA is TGTGCCAGCAGTGACGGACAGGGATGGGGTGGCTACACCTTC.

CDR3 protein: CASSHAPGSGISNQPQHF. The DNA for the CDR3 is TGTGCCAGCAGCCACGCGCCGGGGTCCGGGATAAGCAATCAGCCCCAGCATTTT. V usage is TRBV7-8 and J usage is TRBJ1-5; D not certain. Germline CDR1 SGHVS, CDR2 FQNEAQ. The V and J ends lost 5 bases and 1 base respectively, with 21 bases between them. This CDR3 is 18 amino acids long.

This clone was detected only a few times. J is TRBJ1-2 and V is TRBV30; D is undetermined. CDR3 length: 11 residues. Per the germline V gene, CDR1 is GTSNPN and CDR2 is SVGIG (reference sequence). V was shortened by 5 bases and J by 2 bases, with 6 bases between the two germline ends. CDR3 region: CAWSRNYGYTF. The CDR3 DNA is TGTGCCTGGTCGAGAAACTATGGCTACACCTTC.

DNA of the CDR3: TGTGCCAGCAGCTTAAGGGAGAGTGGCAATCAGCCCCAGCATTTT. It encodes CASSLRESGNQPQHF. This rearrangement joins TRBV7-2 to TRBJ1-5, with D hard to call. CDR3 length: 15 amino acids. The germline V gene encodes CDR1 SGHTA and CDR2 FQGNSA. The V end was cut by 2 bases, the J end by 2 bases, with 10 bases between.

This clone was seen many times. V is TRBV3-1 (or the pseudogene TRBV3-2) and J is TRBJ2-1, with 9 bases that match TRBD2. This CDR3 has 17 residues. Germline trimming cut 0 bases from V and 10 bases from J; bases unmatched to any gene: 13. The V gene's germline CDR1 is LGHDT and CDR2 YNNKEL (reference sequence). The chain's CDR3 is CASSQDFAGGPPGEQFF. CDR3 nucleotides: TGTGCCAGCAGCCAAGATTTCGCGGGAGGGCCCCCGGGGGAGCAGTTCTTC.

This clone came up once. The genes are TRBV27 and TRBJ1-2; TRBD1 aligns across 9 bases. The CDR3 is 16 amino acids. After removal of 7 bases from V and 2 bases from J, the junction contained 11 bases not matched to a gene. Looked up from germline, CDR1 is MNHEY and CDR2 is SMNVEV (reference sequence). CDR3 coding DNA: TGTGCCAGCAAACCGGGACAGGGCTACTCAAACTATGGCTACACCTTC. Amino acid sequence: CASKPGQGYSNYGYTF.

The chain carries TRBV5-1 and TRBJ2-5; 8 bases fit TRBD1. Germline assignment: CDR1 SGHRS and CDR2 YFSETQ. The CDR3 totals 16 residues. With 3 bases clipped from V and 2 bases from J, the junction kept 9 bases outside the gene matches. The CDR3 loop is CASSSLTGVIQETQYF. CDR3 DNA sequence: TGCGCCAGCAGCTCATTGACAGGGGTAATACAAGAGACCCAGTACTTC.

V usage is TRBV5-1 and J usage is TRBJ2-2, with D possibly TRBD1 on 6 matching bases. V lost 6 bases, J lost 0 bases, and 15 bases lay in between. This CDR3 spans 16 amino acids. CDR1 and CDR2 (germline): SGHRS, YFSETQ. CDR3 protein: CASTHVTGPNTGELFF. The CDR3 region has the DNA TGCGCCAGCACCCATGTGACAGGACCGAACACCGGGGAGCTGTTTTTT.

CDR3 sequence (DNA): TGTGCCAGCAGCCAATTGTTAATGGGAGCAACCGGGGAGCTGTTTTTT. Encoded protein: CASSQLLMGATGELFF. This chain connects TRBV7-6 to TRBJ2-2; possibly TRBD2 for D (5 bases). The V end lost 5 bases, the J end lost 5 bases, and 18 bases lay between the germline ends. CDR3 length: 16 amino acids. Looked up from germline, CDR1 is SGHVS and CDR2 is FNYEAQ.

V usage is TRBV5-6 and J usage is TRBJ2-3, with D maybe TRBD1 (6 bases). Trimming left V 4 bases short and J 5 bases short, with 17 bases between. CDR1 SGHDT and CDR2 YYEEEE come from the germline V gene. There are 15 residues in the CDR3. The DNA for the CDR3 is TGTGCCAGCAGCAGGGTCGACAGGATGGGAGATACGCAGTATTTT. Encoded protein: CASSRVDRMGDTQYF.

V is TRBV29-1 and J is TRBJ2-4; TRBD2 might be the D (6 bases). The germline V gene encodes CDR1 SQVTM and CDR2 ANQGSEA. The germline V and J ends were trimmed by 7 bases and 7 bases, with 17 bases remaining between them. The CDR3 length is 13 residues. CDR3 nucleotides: TGCAGCGCAACCGGAGGTGGGGGGAACATTCAGTACTTC. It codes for CSATGGGGNIQYF.

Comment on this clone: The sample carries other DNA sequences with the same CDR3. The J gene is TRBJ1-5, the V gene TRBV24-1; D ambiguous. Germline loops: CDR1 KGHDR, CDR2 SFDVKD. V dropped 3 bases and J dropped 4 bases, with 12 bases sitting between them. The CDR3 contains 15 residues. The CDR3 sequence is CATSDPRTGNQPQHF. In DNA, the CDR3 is TGTGCCACCAGTGATCCCCGGACGGGAAATCAGCCCCAGCATTTT.

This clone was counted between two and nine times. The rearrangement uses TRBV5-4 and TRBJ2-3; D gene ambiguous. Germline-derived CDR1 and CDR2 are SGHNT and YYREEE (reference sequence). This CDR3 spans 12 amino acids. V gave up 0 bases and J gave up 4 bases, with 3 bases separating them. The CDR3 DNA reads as TGTGCCAGCAGCTTGGTCGCAGATACGCAGTATTTT. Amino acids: CASSLVADTQYF. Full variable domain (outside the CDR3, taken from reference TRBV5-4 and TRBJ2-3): ETGVTQSPTHLIKTRGQQVTLRCSSQSGHNTVSWYQQALGQGPQFIFQYYREEENGRGNFPPRFSGLQFPNYSSELNVNALELDDSALYLCASSLVADTQYFGPGTRLTVL.

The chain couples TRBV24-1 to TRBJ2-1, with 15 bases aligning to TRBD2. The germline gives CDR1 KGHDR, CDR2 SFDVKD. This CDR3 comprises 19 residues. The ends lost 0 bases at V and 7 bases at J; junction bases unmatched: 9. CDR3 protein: CATSDLRTSGRAKVNEQFF. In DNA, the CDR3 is TGTGCCACCAGTGATTTGAGGACTAGCGGGAGGGCCAAGGTTAATGAGCAGTTCTTC.

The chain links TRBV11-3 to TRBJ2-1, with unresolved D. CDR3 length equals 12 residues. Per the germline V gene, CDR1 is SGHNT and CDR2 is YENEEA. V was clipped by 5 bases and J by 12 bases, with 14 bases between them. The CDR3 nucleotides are TGTGCCAGCAGCCTCCTAGAAAGTGGGCAGTTCTTC. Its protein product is CASSLLESGQFF.

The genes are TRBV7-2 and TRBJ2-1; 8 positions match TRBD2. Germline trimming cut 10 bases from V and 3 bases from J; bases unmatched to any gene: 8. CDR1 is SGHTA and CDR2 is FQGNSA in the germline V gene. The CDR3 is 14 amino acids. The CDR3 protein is CATLRTSGYNEQFF. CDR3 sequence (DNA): TGTGCCACCCTGCGAACTAGCGGCTACAATGAGCAGTTCTTC.

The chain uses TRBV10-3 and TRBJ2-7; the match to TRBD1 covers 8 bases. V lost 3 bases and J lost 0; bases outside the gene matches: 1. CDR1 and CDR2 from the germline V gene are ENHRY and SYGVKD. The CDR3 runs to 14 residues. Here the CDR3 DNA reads TGTGCCATCAGTGACCAGGGGGCCTCCTACGAGCAGTACTTC. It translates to CAISDQGASYEQYF.

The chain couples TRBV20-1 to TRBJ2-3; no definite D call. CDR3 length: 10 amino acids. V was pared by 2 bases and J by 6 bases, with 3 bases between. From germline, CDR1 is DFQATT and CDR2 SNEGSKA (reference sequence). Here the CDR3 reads CSARSDTQYF. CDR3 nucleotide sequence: TGCAGTGCTAGATCGGATACGCAGTATTTT.

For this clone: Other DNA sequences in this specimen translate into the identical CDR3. CDR3 amino acids: CASSTRTGGNTEAFF. The CDR3, as DNA: TGCGCCAGCAGCACCCGGACAGGGGGCAACACTGAAGCTTTCTTT. This sequence joins TRBV5-1 and TRBJ1-1; 11 bases line up with TRBD1. CDR1 and CDR2 from the germline V gene are SGHRS and YFSETQ. This CDR3 has 15 residues. Losses at the gene ends were 4 bases for V and 2 bases for J; bases not matched to a gene: 4.